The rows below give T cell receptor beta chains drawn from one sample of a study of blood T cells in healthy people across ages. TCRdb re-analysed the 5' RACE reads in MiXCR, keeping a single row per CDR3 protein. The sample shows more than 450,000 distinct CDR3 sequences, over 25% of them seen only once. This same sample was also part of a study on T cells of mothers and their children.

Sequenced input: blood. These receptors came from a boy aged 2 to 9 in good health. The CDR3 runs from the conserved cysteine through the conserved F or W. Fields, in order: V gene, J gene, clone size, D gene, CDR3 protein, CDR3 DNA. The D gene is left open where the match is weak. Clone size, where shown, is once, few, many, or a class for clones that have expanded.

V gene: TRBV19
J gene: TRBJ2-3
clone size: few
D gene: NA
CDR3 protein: CASGGWVSPTDTQYF
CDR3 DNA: TGTGCCAGTGGGGGCTGGGTCAGCCCCACAGATACGCAGTATTTT

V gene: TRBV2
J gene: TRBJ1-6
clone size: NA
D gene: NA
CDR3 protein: CASSEDSGLPLHF
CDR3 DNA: TGTGCCAGCAGTGAGGATTCGGGCTTACCCCTCCACTTT

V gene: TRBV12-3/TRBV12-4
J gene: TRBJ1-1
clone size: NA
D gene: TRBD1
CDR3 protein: CASSGQGATEAFF
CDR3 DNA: TGTGCCAGCAGTGGACAGGGGGCGACTGAAGCTTTCTTT

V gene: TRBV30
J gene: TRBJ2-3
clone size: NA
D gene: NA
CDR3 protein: CAWSVRPDTQYF
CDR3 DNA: TGTGCCTGGAGTGTACGCCCAGATACGCAGTATTTT

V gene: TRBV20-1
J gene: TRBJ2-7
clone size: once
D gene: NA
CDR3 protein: CSASRVLRPYEQYF
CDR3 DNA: TGCAGTGCTAGCAGGGTACTTCGTCCCTACGAGCAGTACTTC

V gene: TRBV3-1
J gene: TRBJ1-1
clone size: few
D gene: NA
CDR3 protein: CASSPRGGGADAFF
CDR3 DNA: TGTGCCAGCAGCCCTCGTGGGGGGGGCGCAGACGCTTTCTTT

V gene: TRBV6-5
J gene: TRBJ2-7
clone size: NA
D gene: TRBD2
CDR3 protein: CASSYPDFNEELAGEEHEQYF
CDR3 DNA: TGTGCCAGCAGTTACCCAGACTTCAATGAAGAGCTAGCGGGAGAGGAGCACGAGCAGTACTTC

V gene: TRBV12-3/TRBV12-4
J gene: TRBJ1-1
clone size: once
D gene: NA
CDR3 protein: CASSFGGPEAFF
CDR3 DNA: TGTGCCAGCAGTTTTGGGGGGCCTGAAGCTTTCTTT

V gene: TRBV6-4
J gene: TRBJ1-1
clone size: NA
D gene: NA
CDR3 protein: CASSDPIPSRGDTEAFF
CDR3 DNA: TGTGCCAGCAGTGACCCGATACCGTCAAGGGGGGACACTGAAGCTTTCTTT

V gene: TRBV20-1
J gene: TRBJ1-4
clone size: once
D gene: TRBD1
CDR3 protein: CNAWPGQGKKLFF
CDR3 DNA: TGCAATGCTTGGCCGGGACAGGGGAAAAAACTGTTTTTT

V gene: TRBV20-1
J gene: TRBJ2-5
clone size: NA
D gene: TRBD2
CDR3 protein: CSARPRRTSGSTRTETQYF
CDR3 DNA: TGCAGTGCTAGACCCAGGAGGACTAGCGGGAGCACTCGAACGGAGACCCAGTACTTC